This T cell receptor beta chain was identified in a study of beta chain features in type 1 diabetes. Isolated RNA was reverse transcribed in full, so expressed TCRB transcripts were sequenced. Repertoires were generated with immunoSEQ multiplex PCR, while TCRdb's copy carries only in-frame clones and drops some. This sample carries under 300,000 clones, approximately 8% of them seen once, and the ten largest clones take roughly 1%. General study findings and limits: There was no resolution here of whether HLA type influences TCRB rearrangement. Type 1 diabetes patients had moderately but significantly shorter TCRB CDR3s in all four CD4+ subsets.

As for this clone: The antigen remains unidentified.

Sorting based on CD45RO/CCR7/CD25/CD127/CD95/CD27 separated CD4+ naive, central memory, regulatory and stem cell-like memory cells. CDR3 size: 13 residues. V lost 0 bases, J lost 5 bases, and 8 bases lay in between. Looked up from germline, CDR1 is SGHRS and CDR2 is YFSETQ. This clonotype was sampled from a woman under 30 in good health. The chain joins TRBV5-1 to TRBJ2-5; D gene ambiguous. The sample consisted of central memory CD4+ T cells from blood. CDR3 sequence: CASSLEGMETQYF. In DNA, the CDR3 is TGCGCCAGCAGCTTGGAAGGGATGGAGACCCAGTACTTC.